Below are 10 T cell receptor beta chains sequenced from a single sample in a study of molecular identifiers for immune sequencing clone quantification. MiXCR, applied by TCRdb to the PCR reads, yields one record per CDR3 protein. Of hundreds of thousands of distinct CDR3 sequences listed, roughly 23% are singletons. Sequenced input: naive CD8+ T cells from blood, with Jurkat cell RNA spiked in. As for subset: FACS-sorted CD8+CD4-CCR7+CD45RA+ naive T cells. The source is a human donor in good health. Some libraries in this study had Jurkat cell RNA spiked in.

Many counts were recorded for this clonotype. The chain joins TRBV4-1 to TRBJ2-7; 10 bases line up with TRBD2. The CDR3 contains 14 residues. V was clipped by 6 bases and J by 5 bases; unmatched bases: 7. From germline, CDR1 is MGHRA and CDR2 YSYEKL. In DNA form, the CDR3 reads TGCGCCAGCAGACAACTAGCGGGGAGAGACGAGCAGTACTTC. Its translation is CASRQLAGRDEQYF.

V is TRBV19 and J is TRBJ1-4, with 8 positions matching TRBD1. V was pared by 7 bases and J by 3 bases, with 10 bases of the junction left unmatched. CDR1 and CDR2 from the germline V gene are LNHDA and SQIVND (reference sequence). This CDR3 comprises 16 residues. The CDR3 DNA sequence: TGTGCCAGTACCGACATCGACAGGGGTGCTAATGAAAAACTGTTTTTT. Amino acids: CASTDIDRGANEKLFF.

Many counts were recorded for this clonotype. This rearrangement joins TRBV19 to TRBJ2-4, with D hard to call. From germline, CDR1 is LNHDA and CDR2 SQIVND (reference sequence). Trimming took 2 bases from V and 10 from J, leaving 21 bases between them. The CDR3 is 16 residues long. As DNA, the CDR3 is TGTGCCAGTAGTATACGGGTCTTCTCCCGTGAGTTGATTCAGTACTTC. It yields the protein CASSIRVFSRELIQYF.

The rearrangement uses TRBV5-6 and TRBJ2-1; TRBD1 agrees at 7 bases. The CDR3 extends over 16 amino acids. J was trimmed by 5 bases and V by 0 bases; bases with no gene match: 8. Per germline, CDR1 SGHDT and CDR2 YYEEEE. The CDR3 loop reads CASSLVGGPPNNEQFF. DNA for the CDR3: TGTGCCAGCAGCTTGGTAGGGGGCCCACCCAACAATGAGCAGTTCTTC. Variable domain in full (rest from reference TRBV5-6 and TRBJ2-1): DAGVTQSPTHLIKTRGQQVTLRCSPKSGHDTVSWYQQALGQGPQFIFQYYEEEERQRGNFPDRFSGHQFPNYSSELNVNALLLGDSALYLCASSLVGGPPNNEQFFGPGTRLTVL.

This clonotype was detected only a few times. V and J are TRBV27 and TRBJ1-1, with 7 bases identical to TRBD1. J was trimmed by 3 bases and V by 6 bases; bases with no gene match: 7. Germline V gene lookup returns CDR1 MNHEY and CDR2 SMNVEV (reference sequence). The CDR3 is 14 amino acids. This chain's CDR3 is CASRRGLLDTEAFF. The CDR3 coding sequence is TGTGCCAGCAGGAGGGGGCTCCTCGACACTGAAGCTTTCTTT.

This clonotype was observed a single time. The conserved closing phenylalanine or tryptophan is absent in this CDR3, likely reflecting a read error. As DNA, the CDR3 is TGCAGCGTTGATCCGGGGGAGACCCAGTACCTC. Translation: CSVDPGETQYL. V is TRBV29-1 and J is TRBJ2-5, with a tentative D call TRBD2 (5 bases). CDR1 and CDR2 (germline): SQVTM, ANQGSEA. Trimming removed 3 bases at V and 5 bases at J, with 7 bases between. CDR3 size: 11 residues.

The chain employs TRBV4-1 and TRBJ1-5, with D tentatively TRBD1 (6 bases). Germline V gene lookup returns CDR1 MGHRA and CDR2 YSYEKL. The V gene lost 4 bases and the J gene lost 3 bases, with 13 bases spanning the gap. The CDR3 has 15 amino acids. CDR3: CASSPRGDPNQPQHF. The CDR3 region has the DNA TGCGCCAGCAGCCCCAGGGGAGATCCCAATCAGCCCCAGCATTTT.

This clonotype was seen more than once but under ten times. CDR3 loop: CSAPGLTNTGELFF. The CDR3 DNA reads TGCAGTGCTCCGGGACTGACGAACACCGGGGAGCTGTTTTTT. V and J are TRBV20-1 and TRBJ2-2; a weak D match, TRBD2 (6 bases). Trimming took 5 bases from V and 0 from J, leaving 10 bases between them. From germline, CDR1 is DFQATT and CDR2 SNEGSKA (reference sequence). The CDR3 covers 14 residues.

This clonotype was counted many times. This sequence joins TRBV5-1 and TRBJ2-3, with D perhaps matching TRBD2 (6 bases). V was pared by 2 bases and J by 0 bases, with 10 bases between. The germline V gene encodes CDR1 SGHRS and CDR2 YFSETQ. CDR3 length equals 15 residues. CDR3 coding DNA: TGCGCCAGCAGCTTACGCGGGGCTAGCACAGATACGCAGTATTTT. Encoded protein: CASSLRGASTDTQYF.

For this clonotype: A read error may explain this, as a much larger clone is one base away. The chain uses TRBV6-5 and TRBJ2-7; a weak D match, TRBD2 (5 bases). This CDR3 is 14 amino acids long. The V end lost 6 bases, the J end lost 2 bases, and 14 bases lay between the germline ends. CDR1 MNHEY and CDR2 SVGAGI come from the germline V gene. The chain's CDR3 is CASRRTRSPYEQYF. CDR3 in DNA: TGTGCCAGCAGAAGGACTCGTAGTCCCTACGAGCAGTACTTC.